Shown below are 3 T cell receptor beta chains from a single sample sequenced in a study of cytomegalovirus exposure and HLA in healthy donors. With 60 Vbeta and 13 Jbeta primers, the PCR was carried out. Assay used: immunoSEQ multiplex PCR; TCRdb lists only in-frame clones, some missing. The sample has around 100,000 clones; over 65% are singletons. Sequenced input: PBMCs. These receptors originate from a female donor in good health and CMV-seropositive.

This chain connects TRBV4-2 to TRBJ2-1, with TRBD2 matching over 7 bases. CDR1 and CDR2 from the germline V gene are LGHNA and YNFKEQ. Trimming took 3 bases from V and 10 from J; bases not matched to a gene: 6. CDR3 size: 13 residues. Written as DNA, the CDR3 is TGTGCCAGCAGCCAGGTACTAGCGAACGAGCAGTTCTTC. It encodes CASSQVLANEQFF.

The chain links TRBV6-4 to TRBJ2-1; 11 bases are shared with TRBD2. This CDR3 spans 15 amino acids. V was clipped by 2 bases and J by 4 bases; unmatched bases: 1. Germline CDR1 and CDR2: MRHNA and SNTAGT. The CDR3 loop is CASSDGTSGYNEQFF. CDR3 nucleotides: TGTGCCAGCAGTGACGGGACTAGCGGTTACAATGAGCAGTTCTTC.

The chain is built from TRBV7-8 and TRBJ1-3; 7 nucleotides match TRBD1. Germline V gives CDR1 SGHVS, CDR2 FQNEAQ. This CDR3 has 14 amino acids. The V gene end was trimmed by 1 base and the J gene end by 8 bases; junction bases not matched to a gene: 5. The DNA of the CDR3 is TGTGCCAGCAGCTTAGAGAGACAGGGACACACCATATATTTT. It specifies CASSLERQGHTIYF.